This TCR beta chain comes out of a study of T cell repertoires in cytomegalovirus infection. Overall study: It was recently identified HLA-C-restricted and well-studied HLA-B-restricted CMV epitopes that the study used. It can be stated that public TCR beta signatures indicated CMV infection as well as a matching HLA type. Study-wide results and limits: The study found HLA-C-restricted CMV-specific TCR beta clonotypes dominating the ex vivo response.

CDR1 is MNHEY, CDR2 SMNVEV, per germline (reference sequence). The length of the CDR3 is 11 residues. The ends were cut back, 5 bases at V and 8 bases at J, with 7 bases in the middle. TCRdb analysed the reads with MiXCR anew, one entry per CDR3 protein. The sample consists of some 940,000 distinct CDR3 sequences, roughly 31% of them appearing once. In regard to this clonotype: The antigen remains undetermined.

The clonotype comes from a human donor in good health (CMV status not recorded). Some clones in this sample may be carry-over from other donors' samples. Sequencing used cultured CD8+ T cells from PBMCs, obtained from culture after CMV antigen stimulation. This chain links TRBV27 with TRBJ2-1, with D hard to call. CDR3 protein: CASSLFHEQFF. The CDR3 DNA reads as TGTGCCAGCAGTCTCTTTCATGAGCAGTTCTTC.